This TCR beta chain was observed in a study of shared clonotypes between healthy human individuals. For each subset, genomic DNA was distributed in equal portions over several immunoSEQ plates. Measured with immunoSEQ multiplex PCR; TCRdb has only the in-frame clones, and not every one. Of some 630,000 clones listed, less than 80% are singletons. In regard to this clone: Its target is unknown.

Per germline, CDR1 SGHRS and CDR2 YFSETQ. The CDR3 runs 14 residues. Losses at the gene ends were 3 bases for V and 3 bases for J; bases not matched to a gene: 5. Broader study findings: An anticipated effect of sequencing depth on clonotype sharing among donors was recognized.

The gene calls are TRBV5-1 and TRBJ2-7, with TRBD2 matching 8 bases. The source of this sequence is a woman in her 30s in good health. The sequenced sample was memory CD4+ T cells sorted from blood. Stated subset: CD45RA-negative fraction. CDR3 DNA sequence: TGCGCCAGCAGCTCCCCGGGGGGGGGCTACGAGCAGTACTTC. Its translation: CASSSPGGGYEQYF. The full variable domain, with the rest looked up from reference TRBV5-1 and TRBJ2-7, is KAGVTQTPRYLIKTRGQQVTLSCSPISGHRSVSWYQQTPGQGLQFLFEYFSETQRNKGNFPGRFSGRQFSNSRSEMNVSTLELGDSALYLCASSSPGGGYEQYFGPGTRLTVT.